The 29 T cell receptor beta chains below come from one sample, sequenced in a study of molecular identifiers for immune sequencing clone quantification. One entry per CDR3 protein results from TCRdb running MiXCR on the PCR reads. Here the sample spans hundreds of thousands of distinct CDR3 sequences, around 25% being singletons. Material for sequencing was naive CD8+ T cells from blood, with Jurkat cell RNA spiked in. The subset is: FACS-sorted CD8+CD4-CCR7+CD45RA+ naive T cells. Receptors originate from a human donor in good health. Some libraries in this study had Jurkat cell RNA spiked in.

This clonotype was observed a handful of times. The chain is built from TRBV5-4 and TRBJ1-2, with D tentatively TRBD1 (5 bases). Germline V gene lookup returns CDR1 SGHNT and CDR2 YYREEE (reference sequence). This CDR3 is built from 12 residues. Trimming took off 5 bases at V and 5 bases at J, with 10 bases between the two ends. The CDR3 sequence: CASRRQGYGYTF. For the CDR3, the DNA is TGTGCCAGCAGACGGCAGGGATATGGCTACACCTTC.

CDR3 nucleotide sequence: TGTGCCAGCAGCCAAGATTCGGCAGGTTACAATGAGCAGTTCTTC. This codes for CASSQDSAGYNEQFF. The genes are TRBV4-2 and TRBJ2-1; D gene ambiguous. Trimming left V 0 bases short and J 4 bases short, with 10 bases between. The germline gives CDR1 LGHNA, CDR2 YNFKEQ. CDR3 length equals 15 residues.

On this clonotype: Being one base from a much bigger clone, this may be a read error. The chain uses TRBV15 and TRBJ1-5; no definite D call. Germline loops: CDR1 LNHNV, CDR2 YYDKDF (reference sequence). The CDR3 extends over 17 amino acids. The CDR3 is CATHDGVLRQSNQLQHF. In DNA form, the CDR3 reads TGTGCCACCCACGACGGGGTATTGCGGCAGAGCAATCAGCTCCAGCATTTT.

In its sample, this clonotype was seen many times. CDR3 protein: CASGQGSETQYF. The CDR3 DNA is TGTGCCAGCGGGCAGGGGTCAGAGACCCAGTACTTC. The chain combines TRBV7-6 with TRBJ2-5; tentative D call: TRBD1 (6 bases). Germline lookup yields CDR1 SGHVS and CDR2 FNYEAQ. The V end lost 8 bases, the J end lost 4 bases, and 11 bases lay between the germline ends. The CDR3 consists of 12 residues.

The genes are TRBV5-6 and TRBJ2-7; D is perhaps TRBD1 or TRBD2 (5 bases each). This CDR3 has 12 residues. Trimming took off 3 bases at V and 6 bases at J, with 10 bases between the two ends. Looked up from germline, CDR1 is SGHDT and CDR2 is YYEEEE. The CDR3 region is CASSSNGAEQYF. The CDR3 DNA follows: TGTGCCAGCAGCTCCAACGGGGCCGAGCAGTACTTC.

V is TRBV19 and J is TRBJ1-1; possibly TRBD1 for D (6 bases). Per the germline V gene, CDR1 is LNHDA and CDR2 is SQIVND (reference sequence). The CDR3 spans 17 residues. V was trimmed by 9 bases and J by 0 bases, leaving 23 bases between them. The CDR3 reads CARSVTTGGSMNTEAFF. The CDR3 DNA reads TGTGCCAGAAGTGTAACTACCGGGGGCTCCATGAACACTGAAGCTTTCTTT.

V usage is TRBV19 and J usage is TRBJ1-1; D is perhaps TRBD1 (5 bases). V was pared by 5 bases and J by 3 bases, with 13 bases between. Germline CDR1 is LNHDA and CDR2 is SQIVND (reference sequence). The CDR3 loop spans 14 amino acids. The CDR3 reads CASSLQEEDTEAFF. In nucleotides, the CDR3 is TGTGCCAGTAGTTTACAGGAGGAGGACACTGAAGCTTTCTTT.

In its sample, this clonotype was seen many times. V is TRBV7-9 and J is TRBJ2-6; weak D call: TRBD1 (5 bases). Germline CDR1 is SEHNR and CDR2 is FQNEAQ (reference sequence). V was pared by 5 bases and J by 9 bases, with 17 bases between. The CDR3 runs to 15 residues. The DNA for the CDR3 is TGTGCCAGCAGCCTCGGACACCAGATATACAACGTCCTGACTTTC. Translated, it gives CASSLGHQIYNVLTF.

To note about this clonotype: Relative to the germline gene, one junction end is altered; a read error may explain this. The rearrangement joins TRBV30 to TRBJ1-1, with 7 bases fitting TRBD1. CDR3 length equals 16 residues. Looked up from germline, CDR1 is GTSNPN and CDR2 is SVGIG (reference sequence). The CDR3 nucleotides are TGTTCCTGGAGCCCCACAGGGGAGGTCATGAACACTGAAGCTTTCTTT. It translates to CSWSPTGEVMNTEAFF. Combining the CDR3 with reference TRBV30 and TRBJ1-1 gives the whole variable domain SQTIHQWPATLVQPVGSPLSLECTVEGTSNPNLYWYRQAAGRGLQLLFYSVGIGQISSEVPQNLSASRPQDRQFILSSKKLLLSDSGFYLCSWSPTGEVMNTEAFFGQGTRLTVV.

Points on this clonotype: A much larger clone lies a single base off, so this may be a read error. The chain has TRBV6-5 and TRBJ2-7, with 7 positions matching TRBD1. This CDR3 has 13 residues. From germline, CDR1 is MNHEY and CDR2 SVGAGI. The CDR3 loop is CVSSSDRYYEQYF. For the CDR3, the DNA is TGTGTCAGCAGTTCGGACAGGTACTACGAGCAGTACTTC.

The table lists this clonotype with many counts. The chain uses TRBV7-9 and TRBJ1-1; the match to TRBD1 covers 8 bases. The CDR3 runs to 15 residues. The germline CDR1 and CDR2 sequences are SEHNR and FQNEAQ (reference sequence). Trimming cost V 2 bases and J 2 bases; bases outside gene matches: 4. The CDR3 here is CASSLMGQANTEAFF. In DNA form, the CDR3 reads TGTGCCAGCAGCTTAATGGGACAGGCCAACACTGAAGCTTTCTTT.

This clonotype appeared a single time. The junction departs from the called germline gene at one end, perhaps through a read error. The chain's CDR3 is CASRGGLAGGTGTATQYF. Here the CDR3 DNA reads TGCGCCAGCAGGGGGGGACTAGCGGGGGGCACGGGCACAGCTACGCAGTATTTT. V usage is TRBV10-2 and J usage is TRBJ2-3, with 15 bases that match TRBD2. The CDR3 runs to 18 residues. Germline V gene sequence: CDR1 WSHSY, CDR2 SAAADI.

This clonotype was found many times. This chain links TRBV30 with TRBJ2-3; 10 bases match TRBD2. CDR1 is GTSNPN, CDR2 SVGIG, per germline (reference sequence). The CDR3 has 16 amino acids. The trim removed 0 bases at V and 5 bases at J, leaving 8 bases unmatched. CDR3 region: CAWSVGAGGSGDTQYF. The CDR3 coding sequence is TGTGCCTGGAGTGTTGGAGCGGGGGGGTCGGGAGATACGCAGTATTTT.

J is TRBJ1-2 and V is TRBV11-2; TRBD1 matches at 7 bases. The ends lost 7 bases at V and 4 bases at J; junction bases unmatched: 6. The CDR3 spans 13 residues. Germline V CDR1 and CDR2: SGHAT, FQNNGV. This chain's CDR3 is CASTGTVIYGYTF. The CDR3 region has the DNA TGTGCCAGCACGGGGACAGTCATCTATGGCTACACCTTC.

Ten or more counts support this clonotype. CDR3 bases: TGTGCCAGCAGCCAAGATCCGATAGACGCTGAGACCCAGTACTTC. Its protein product is CASSQDPIDAETQYF. This chain connects TRBV4-2 to TRBJ2-5; D is unclear. V was trimmed by 0 bases and J by 5 bases, leaving 13 bases between them. Germline V gives CDR1 LGHNA, CDR2 YNFKEQ. There are 15 residues in the CDR3.

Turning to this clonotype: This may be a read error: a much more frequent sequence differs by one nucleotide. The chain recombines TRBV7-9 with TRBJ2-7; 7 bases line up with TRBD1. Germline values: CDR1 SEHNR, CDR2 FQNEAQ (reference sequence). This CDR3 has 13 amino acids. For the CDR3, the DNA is TGTGCCGGCAGCCCGGGACAGCAATACGAGCAGTACTTC. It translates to CAGSPGQQYEQYF.

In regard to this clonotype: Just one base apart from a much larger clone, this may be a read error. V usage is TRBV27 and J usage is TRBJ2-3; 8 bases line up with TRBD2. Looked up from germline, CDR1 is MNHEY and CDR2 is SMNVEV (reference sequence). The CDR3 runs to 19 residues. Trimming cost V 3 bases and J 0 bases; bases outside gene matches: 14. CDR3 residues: CASSLNSLAEEFSTDTQYF. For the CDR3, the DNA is TGTGCCAGCAGTTTGAATTCACTAGCGGAGGAGTTTAGCACAGATACGCAGTATTTT.

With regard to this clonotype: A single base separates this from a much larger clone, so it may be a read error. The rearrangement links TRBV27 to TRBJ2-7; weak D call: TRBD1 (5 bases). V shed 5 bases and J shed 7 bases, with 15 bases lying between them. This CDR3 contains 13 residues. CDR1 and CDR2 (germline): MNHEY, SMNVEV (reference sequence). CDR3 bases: TGTGCCAGCAGTGGGGCTCCTCATGGGGAGCAGTACTTC. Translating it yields CASSGAPHGEQYF.

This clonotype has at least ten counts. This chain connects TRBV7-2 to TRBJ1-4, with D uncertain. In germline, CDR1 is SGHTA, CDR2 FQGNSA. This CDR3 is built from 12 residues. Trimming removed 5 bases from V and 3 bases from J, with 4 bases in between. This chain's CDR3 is CASSGANEKLFF. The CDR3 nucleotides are TGTGCCAGCAGCGGGGCTAATGAAAAACTGTTTTTT.

The CDR3, as DNA: TGTGCCAGCAGCACACGGGGGAGCTCCTACAATGAGCAGTTCTTC. Translation: CASSTRGSSYNEQFF. The chain combines TRBV14 with TRBJ2-1, with D maybe TRBD2 (6 bases). V was clipped by 5 bases and J by 0 bases, with 11 bases between them. The CDR3 is 15 amino acids. Germline V lookup: CDR1 SGHDN, CDR2 FVKESK. Full variable domain (rest looked up from reference TRBV14 and TRBJ2-1): EAGVTQFPSHSVIEKGQTVTLRCDPISGHDNLYWYRRVMGKEIKFLLHFVKESKQDESGMPNNRFLAERTGGTYSTLKVQPAELEDSGVYFCASSTRGSSYNEQFFGPGTRLTVL.

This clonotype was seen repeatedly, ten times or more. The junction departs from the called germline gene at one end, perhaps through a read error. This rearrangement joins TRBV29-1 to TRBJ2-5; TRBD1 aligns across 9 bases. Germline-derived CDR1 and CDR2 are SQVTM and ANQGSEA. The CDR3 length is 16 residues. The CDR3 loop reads CSIDRGISPYQETQYF. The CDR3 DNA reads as TGCAGCATTGACAGGGGGATTTCCCCTTACCAAGAGACCCAGTACTTC.

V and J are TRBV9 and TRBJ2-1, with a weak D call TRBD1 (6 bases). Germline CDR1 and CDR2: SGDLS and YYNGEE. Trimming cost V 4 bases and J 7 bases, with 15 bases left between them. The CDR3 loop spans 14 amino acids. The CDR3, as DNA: TGTGCCAGCAGCACAGGGTGGTCGGGTAATGAGCAGTTCTTC. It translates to CASSTGWSGNEQFF.

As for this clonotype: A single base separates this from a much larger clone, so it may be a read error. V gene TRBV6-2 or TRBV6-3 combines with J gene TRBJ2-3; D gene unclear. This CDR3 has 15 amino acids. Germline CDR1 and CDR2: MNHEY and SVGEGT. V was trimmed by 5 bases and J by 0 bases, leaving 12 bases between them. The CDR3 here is CASSHLGASTDTQYF. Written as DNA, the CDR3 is TGTGCCAGCAGTCATCTCGGAGCGAGCACAGATACGCAGTATTTT.

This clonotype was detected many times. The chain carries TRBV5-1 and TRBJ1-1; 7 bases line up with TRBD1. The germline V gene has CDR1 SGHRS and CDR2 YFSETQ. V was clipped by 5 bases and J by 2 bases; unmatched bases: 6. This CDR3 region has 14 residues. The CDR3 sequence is CASRPGQQNTEAFF. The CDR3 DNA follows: TGCGCCAGCAGACCGGGACAGCAAAACACTGAAGCTTTCTTT.

CDR3 DNA sequence: TGCAGTGCTAGGAGGGGGCGCGACTATGGCTACACCTTC. Translated, it gives CSARRGRDYGYTF. This chain uses TRBV20-1 with TRBJ1-2; 7 bases agree with TRBD1. This CDR3 spans 13 amino acids. V gave up 3 bases and J gave up 3 bases; unmatched junction bases: 4. Germline V gene lookup returns CDR1 DFQATT and CDR2 SNEGSKA (reference sequence).

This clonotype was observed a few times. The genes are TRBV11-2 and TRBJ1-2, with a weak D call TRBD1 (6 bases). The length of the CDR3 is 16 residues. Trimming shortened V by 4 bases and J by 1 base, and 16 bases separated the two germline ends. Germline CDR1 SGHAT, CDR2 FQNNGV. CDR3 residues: CASSYSSPGVNYGYTF. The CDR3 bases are TGTGCCAGCAGCTATTCGTCTCCAGGGGTTAACTATGGCTACACCTTC.

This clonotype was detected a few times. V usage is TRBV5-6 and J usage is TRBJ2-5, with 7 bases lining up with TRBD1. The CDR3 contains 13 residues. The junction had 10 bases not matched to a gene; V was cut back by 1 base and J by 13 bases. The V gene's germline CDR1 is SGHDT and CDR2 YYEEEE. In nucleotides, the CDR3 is TGTGCCAGCAGCTTGTATGGACAGGCTTTGCGGTACTTC. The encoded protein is CASSLYGQALRYF.

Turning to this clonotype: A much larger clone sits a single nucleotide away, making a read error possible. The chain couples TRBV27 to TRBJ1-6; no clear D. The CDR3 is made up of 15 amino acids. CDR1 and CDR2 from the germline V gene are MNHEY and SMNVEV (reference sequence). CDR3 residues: CASSLYALRNSPLRF. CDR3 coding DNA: TGTGCCAGCAGTTTATATGCCCTGCGGAATTCACCCCTCCGCTTT.

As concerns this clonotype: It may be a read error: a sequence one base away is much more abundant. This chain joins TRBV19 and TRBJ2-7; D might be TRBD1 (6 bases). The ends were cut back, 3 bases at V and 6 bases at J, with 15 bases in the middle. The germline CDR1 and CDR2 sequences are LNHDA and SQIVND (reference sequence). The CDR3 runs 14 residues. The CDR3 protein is CASSIRMGAPEQYF. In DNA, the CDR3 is TGTGCCAGTAGTATCAGGATGGGGGCCCCCGAGCAGTACTTC.